This T cell receptor beta chain was sequenced during a study of spatial heterogeneity in lung cancer. This clonotype has ten or more counts. As yet, its antigen is unknown. The study tagged each TCR cDNA molecule with a unique molecular identifier. TCRdb itself ran the 5' RACE reads through MiXCR, one entry per CDR3 protein. The table records about 44,000 distinct CDR3 sequences, roughly 13% of them present only once. The sample's time point: sample taken at primary tumor resection. A total of fewer than 80 untreated early-stage non-small cell lung cancer patients served as donors. Unsorted whole RNA of tumor, nontumor lung or frozen PBMC was sequenced. Germline CDR1 and CDR2: MDHEN and SYDVKM. Trimming removed 2 bases at V and 4 bases at J, with 8 bases between. This CDR3 spans 13 amino acids. Study-level points and caveats: Circulating ubiquitous expanded tumor TCRs were observed more frequently at resection than at follow-up.

Sequencing used PBMCs, obtained at surgery. The TCR sequence derives from a male donor with early-stage non-small cell lung cancer. The chain couples TRBV28 to TRBJ1-2; D ambiguous. CDR3 loop: CASSLEGGYGYTF. The DNA of the CDR3 is TGTGCCAGCAGTTTAGAAGGTGGCTATGGCTACACCTTC.